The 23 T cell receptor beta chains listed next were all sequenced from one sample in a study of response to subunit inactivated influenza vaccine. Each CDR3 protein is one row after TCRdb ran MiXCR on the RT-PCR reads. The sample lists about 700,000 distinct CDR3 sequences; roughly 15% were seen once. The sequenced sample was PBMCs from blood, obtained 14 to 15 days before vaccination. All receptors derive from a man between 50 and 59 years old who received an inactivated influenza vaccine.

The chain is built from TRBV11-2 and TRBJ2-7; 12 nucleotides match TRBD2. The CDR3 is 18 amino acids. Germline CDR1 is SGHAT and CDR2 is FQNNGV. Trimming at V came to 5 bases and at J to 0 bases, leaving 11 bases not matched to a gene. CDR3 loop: CASSRRTSGTPLSYEQYF. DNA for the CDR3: TGTGCCAGCAGCCGACGGACTAGCGGGACCCCCCTCTCCTACGAGCAGTACTTC.

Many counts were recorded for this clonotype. CDR3 sequence reads: CASSLGGAPQNQPQHF. In DNA, the CDR3 is TGTGCCAGCAGCTTGGGGGGGGCACCTCAGAATCAGCCCCAGCATTTT. V and J are TRBV7-2 and TRBJ1-5; the D gene is possibly TRBD1 (6 bases). Trimming left V 3 bases short and J 4 bases short, with 16 bases between. From germline, CDR1 is SGHTA and CDR2 FQGNSA. The CDR3 is 16 amino acids.

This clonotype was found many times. CDR3 nucleotides: TGCGCCAGCAAATCCCGACAGGGAGATAATTCACCCCTCCACTTT. Protein: CASKSRQGDNSPLHF. The chain recombines TRBV5-1 with TRBJ1-6, with 7 bases matching TRBD1. V was pared by 6 bases and J by 5 bases, with 8 bases of the junction left unmatched. There are 15 residues in the CDR3. Germline CDR1 is SGHRS and CDR2 is YFSETQ.

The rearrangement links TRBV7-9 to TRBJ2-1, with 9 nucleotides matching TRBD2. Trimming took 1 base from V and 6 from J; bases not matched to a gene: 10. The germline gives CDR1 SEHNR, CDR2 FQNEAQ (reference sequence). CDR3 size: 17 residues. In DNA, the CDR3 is TGTGCCAGCAGCTTAGTGGTCCTAGCGGGGTATATCAATGAGCAGTTCTTC. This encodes CASSLVVLAGYINEQFF.

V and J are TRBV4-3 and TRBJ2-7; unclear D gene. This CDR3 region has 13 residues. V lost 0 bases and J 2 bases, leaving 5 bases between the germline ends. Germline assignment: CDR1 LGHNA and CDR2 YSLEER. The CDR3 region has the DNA TGCGCCAGCAGCCAAGATATCGCCTACGAGCAGTACTTC. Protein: CASSQDIAYEQYF.

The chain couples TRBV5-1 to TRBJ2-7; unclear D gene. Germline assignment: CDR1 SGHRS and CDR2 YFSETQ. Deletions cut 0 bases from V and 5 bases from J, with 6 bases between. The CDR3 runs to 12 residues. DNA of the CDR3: TGCGCCAGCAGCTTGGCCGGGCACGAGCAGTACTTC. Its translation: CASSLAGHEQYF.

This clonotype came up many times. CDR3 residues: CATGPTPGQGHSNQPQHF. The CDR3 DNA reads TGTGCCACCGGACCCACTCCGGGACAGGGGCATAGCAATCAGCCCCAGCATTTT. This chain links TRBV15 with TRBJ1-5; 10 nucleotides match TRBD1. The CDR3 runs to 18 residues. CDR1 is LNHNV, CDR2 YYDKDF, per germline (reference sequence). J was trimmed by 0 bases and V by 8 bases; bases with no gene match: 13.

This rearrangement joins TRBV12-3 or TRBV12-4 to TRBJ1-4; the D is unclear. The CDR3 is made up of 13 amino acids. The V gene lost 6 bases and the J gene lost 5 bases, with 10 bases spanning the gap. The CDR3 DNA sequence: TGTGCCAGCAGCCTCCGTAGGAATGAAAAACTGTTTTTT. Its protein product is CASSLRRNEKLFF.

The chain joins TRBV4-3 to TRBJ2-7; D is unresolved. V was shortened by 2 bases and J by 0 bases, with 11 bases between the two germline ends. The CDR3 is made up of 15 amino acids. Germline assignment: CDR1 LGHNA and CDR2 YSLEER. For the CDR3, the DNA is TGCGCCAGCAGCCAAAGGGCGTCCTACTCCTACGAGCAGTACTTC. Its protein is CASSQRASYSYEQYF.

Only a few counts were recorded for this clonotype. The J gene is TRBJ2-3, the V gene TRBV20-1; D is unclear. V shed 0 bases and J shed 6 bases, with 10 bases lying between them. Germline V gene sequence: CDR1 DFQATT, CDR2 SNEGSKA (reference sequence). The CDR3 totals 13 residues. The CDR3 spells CSAREEPEDTQYF. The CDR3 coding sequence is TGCAGTGCTAGAGAGGAGCCAGAGGATACGCAGTATTTT.

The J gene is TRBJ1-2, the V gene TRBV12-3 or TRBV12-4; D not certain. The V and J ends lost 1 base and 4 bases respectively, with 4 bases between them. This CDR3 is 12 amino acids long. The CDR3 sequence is CASSLEVYGYTF. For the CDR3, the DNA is TGTGCCAGCAGTTTAGAGGTCTATGGCTACACCTTC.

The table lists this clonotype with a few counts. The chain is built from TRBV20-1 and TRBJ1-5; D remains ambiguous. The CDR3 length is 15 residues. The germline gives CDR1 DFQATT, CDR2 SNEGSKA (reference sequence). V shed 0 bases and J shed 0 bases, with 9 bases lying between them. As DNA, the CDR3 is TGCAGTGCTAGAGATCAGGCACTTAGCAATCAGCCCCAGCATTTT. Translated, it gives CSARDQALSNQPQHF.

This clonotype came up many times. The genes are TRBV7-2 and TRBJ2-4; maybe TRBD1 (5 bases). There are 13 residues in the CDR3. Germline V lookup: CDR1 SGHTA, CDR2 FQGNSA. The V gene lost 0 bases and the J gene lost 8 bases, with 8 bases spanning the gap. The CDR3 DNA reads TGTGCCAGCAGCTTAGCCAGGGATCACATTCAGTACTTC. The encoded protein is CASSLARDHIQYF.

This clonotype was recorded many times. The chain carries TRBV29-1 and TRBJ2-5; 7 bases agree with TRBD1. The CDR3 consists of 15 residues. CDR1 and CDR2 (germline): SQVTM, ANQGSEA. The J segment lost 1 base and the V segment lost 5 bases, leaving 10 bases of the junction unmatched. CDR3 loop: CSVSRTGTPQETQYF. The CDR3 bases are TGCAGCGTTTCAAGGACAGGCACACCCCAAGAGACCCAGTACTTC.

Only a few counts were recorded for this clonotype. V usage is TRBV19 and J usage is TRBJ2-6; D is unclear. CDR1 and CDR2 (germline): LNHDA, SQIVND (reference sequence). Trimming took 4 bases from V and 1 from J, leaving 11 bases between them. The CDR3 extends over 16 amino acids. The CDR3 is CASSSSSLSGANVLTF. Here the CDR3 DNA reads TGTGCCAGTAGTAGCAGTTCCTTGTCTGGGGCCAACGTCCTGACTTTC.

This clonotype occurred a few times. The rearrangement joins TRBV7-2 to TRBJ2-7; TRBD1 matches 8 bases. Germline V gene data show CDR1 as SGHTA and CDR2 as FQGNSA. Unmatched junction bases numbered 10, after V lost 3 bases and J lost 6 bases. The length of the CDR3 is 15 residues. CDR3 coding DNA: TGTGCCAGCAGCTTCCAGGCCCGGACAGGGTTCGAGCAGTACTTC. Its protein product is CASSFQARTGFEQYF.

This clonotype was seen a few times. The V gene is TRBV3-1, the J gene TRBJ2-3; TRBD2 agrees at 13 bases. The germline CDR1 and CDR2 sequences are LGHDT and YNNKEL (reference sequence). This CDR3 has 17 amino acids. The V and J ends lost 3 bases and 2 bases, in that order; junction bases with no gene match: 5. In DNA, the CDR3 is TGTGCCAGCAGCCAGGCCGGGACTAGCGGGATCACAGATACGCAGTATTTT. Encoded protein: CASSQAGTSGITDTQYF.

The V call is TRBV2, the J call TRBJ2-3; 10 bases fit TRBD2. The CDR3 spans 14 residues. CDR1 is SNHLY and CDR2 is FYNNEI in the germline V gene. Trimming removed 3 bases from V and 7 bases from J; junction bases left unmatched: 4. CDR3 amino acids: CASSETSGPHTQYF. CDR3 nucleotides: TGTGCCAGCAGTGAGACTAGCGGGCCTCATACGCAGTATTTT.

DNA of the CDR3: TGTGCCAGCAGTTTCTCGGTCAATCAGCCCCAGCATTTT. Encoded protein: CASSFSVNQPQHF. The J gene is TRBJ1-5, the V gene TRBV27; D ambiguous. The germline V gene has CDR1 MNHEY and CDR2 SMNVEV (reference sequence). The CDR3 has 13 residues. Trimming left V 3 bases short and J 3 bases short, with 6 bases between.

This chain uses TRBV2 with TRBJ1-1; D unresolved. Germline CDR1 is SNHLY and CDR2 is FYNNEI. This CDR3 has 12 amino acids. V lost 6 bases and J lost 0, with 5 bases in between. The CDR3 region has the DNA TGTGCCAGCAGGCGGGTGAACACTGAAGCTTTCTTT. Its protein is CASRRVNTEAFF.

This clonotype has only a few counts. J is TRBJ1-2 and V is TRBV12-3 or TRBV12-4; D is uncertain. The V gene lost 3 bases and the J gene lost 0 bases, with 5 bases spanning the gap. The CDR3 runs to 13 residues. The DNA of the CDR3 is TGTGCCAGCAGTTTCAGAACTAACTATGGCTACACCTTC. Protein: CASSFRTNYGYTF.

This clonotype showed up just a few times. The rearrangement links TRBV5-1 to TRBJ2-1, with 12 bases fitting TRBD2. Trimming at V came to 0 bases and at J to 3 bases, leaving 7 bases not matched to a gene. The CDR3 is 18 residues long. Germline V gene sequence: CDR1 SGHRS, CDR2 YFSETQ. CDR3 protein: CASSLVGTSGLIYNEQFF. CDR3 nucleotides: TGCGCCAGCAGCTTGGTTGGGACTAGCGGGCTGATCTACAATGAGCAGTTCTTC.

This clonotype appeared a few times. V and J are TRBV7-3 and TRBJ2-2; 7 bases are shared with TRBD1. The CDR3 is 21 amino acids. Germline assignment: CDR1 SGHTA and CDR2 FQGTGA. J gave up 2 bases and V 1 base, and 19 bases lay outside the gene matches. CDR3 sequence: CASSLKRAWWGRGNNTGELFF. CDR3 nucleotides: TGTGCCAGCAGCTTAAAGAGGGCTTGGTGGGGCAGGGGGAACAACACCGGGGAGCTGTTTTTT.